One and the same sample provided the 23 T cell receptor beta chains below, sequenced in a study of T cells in women clearing cervical HPV infection. Measured with immunoSEQ multiplex PCR; TCRdb has only the in-frame clones, and not every one. The ten top clones account for 4.8%, within a sample of about 40,000 clones. The sequenced material came from blood buffy coat. The receptors here all came from a woman between 18 and 70 years old with a cervical HPV16 infection that either progressed to CIN3+ or cleared (not recorded which).

Concerning this clone: The read halts 3 residues ahead of the CDR3 end, with the missing end drawn from the germline J gene. This rearrangement joins TRBV19 to TRBJ1-2; D is uncertain. Germline CDR1 and CDR2: LNHDA and SQIVND (reference sequence). Trimming pared 0 bases from V and 3 bases from J, leaving 17 bases between. CDR3 length equals 17 residues. The CDR3 protein is CASSIDLSHVAYYGYTF. The DNA read from the CDR3 is TGTGCCAGTAGTATAGATCTATCCCACGTTGCTTACTATGGC. Full variable domain (outside the CDR3, taken from reference TRBV19 and TRBJ1-2): DGGITQSPKYLFRKEGQNVTLSCEQNLNHDAMYWYRQDPGQGLRLIYYSQIVNDFQKGDIAEGYSVSREKKESFPLTVTSAQKNPTAFYLCASSIDLSHVAYYGYTFGSGTRLTVV.

Regarding this clone: The sequence runs out 3 residues before the end of the CDR3; the remainder is reconstructed from the germline J gene. The J gene is TRBJ1-4, the V gene TRBV6-1; unclear D gene. This CDR3 region has 14 residues. V was cut by 4 bases and J by 8 bases, with 14 bases left in between. CDR1 is MNHNS, CDR2 SASEGT, per germline. The chain's CDR3 is CASSAGLGGEKLFF. The CDR3 bases that were read are TGTGCCAGCAGTGCCGGCCTGGGCGGGGAAAAA.

In the case of this clone: From the germline J gene comes the end of the CDR3, since the read stops 3 residues before it. The rearrangement links TRBV20-1 to TRBJ2-1, with a weak D call TRBD2 (5 bases). CDR1 is DFQATT and CDR2 is SNEGSKA in the germline V gene (reference sequence). CDR3 length equals 15 residues. The V gene lost 6 bases and the J gene lost 6 bases, with 21 bases spanning the gap. CDR3: CSATPLGEWGNEQFF. The sequenced part of the CDR3 DNA is TGCAGTGCCACCCCGCTCGGGGAGTGGGGCAATGAG.

Notes on this clone: The DNA ends 3 residues before the CDR3 does, and the rest of the CDR3 is filled in from the germline J gene. V gene TRBV2 combines with J gene TRBJ1-5, with D possibly matching TRBD1 (6 bases). The germline V gene encodes CDR1 SNHLY and CDR2 FYNNEI. V lost 5 bases and J 4 bases, leaving 12 bases between the germline ends. The CDR3 is made up of 14 amino acids. The chain's CDR3 is CASSTGNLNQPQHF. The DNA read from the CDR3 is TGTGCCAGCAGTACAGGGAATCTGAATCAGCCC.

About this clone itself: Coverage ceases 3 residues before the CDR3 finishes, and the germline J gene fills in the end. The chain recombines TRBV7-9 with TRBJ2-1; 9 nucleotides align to TRBD1. The V gene's germline CDR1 is SEHNR and CDR2 FQNEAQ (reference sequence). With V trimmed by 6 bases and J by 6 bases, 6 bases remained unmatched. This CDR3 is 14 amino acids long. The covered CDR3 bases are TGTGCCAGCAGGCCCGGGACAGGGCTCAATGAG. Translating it yields CASRPGTGLNE. The full CDR3 protein reads CASRPGTGLNEQFF.

In regard to this clone: The read finishes 3 residues shy of the CDR3 end, and the germline J gene is used to complete it. The V gene is TRBV2, the J gene TRBJ1-4; weak D call: TRBD1 (6 bases). This CDR3 is built from 16 residues. Germline lookup yields CDR1 SNHLY and CDR2 FYNNEI. Trimming took 6 bases from V and 7 from J, leaving 21 bases between them. The CDR3 is CASRAKLRGRGEKLFF. Incomplete CDR3 DNA: TGTGCCAGCAGGGCAAAACTCAGGGGCCGGGGTGAAAAA. The variable domain in full, with the rest retrieved from reference TRBV2 and TRBJ1-4, is EPEVTQTPSHQVTQMGQEVILRCVPISNHLYFYWYRQILGQKVEFLVSFYNNEISEKSEIFDDQFSVERPDGSNFTLKIRSTKLEDSAMYFCASRAKLRGRGEKLFFGSGTQLSVL.

About this clone itself: The CDR3 extends 3 residues past the end of the read, so its final part is completed from the germline J gene. This chain connects TRBV7-8 to TRBJ2-1; TRBD2 matches 10 bases. Losses at the gene ends were 4 bases for V and 4 bases for J; bases not matched to a gene: 7. The CDR3 runs 16 residues. Germline V gene lookup returns CDR1 SGHVS and CDR2 FQNEAQ. Incomplete CDR3 DNA: TGTGCCAGCAGCTCCAGGACTAGCGGAGATTACAATGAG. Encoded protein: CASSSRTSGDYNE. The whole CDR3 region reads CASSSRTSGDYNEQFF. Based on the CDR3 plus reference TRBV7-8 and TRBJ2-1, the full variable domain is GAGVSQSPRYKVAKRGQDVALRCDPISGHVSLFWYQQALGQGPEFLTYFQNEAQLDKSGLPSDRFFAERPEGSVSTLKIQRTQQEDSAVYLCASSSRTSGDYNEQFFGPGTRLTVL.

Concerning this clone: Read data end 3 residues before the CDR3 end; the end is taken from the germline J gene. V gene TRBV19 combines with J gene TRBJ1-5; 10 bases match TRBD1. Losses at the gene ends were 7 bases for V and 5 bases for J; bases not matched to a gene: 11. This CDR3 spans 16 amino acids. Germline lookup yields CDR1 LNHDA and CDR2 SQIVND (reference sequence). The CDR3 protein is CASKDPGQGTDQPQHF. Partial CDR3 DNA: TGTGCCAGTAAAGACCCGGGACAGGGGACGGATCAGCCC.

With regard to this clone: The CDR3 goes on 3 residues after the read ends, and that part is filled in from the germline J gene. This chain joins TRBV18 and TRBJ1-2, with 8 bases identical to TRBD1. The V gene's germline CDR1 is KGHSH and CDR2 LQKENI. This CDR3 spans 14 amino acids. CDR3 bases read: TGTGCCAGCTCACGACAGGACAGGGAGAACGGC. Translating it yields CASSRQDRENG. The CDR3 as a whole reads CASSRQDRENGYTF.

With regard to this clone: The read ends 3 residues early relative to the CDR3; the germline J gene fills the gap. The chain recombines TRBV20-1 with TRBJ2-1; the D gene is possibly TRBD2 (6 bases). The CDR3 totals 14 residues. Looked up from germline, CDR1 is DFQATT and CDR2 is SNEGSKA (reference sequence). The V end lost 2 bases, the J end lost 4 bases, and 12 bases lay between the germline ends. CDR3 region: CSARFGTRYNEQFF. The sequenced CDR3 bases are TGCAGTGCTAGATTTGGGACTCGGTACAATGAG.

The CDR3 DNA, read in part, is TGTGCCAGCAGCGAAGGGGGGGATCAGCCC. Translated: CASSEGGDQP. The full CDR3 protein is CASSEGGDQPQHF. The rearrangement links TRBV7-9 to TRBJ1-5, with a weak D call TRBD1 (6 bases). The read falls 3 residues short of the CDR3 end, and the missing part is taken from the germline J gene. CDR1 SEHNR and CDR2 FQNEAQ come from the germline V gene (reference sequence). The CDR3 contains 13 residues. V shed 5 bases and J shed 5 bases, with 10 bases lying between them.

CDR3 DNA, as far as it was read: TGTGCCAGCAGTTTAGGGAGCGGGAGCAATCAGCCC. Its translation is CASSLGSGSNQP. The entire CDR3 protein is CASSLGSGSNQPQHF. This chain uses TRBV12-3 or TRBV12-4 with TRBJ1-5; no firm D call. Read sequence stops 3 residues before the CDR3 end, and the germline J gene provides the missing end. The CDR3 is 15 residues long. Trimming removed 1 base from V and 1 base from J, with 8 bases in between.

Incomplete CDR3 DNA: TGTGCCAGCAGCGTGGCGGGGTCGAGCGAG. Protein sequence: CASSVAGSSE. The whole CDR3 region reads CASSVAGSSEQYF. The chain couples TRBV9 to TRBJ2-7, with a possible D match to TRBD2 (6 bases). The read ends 3 residues early relative to the CDR3; the germline J gene fills the gap. The CDR3 is made up of 13 amino acids. Germline values: CDR1 SGDLS, CDR2 YYNGEE. V was cut by 2 bases and J by 6 bases, with 12 bases left in between.

For this clone: The CDR3 extends 3 residues past the end of the read, so its final part is completed from the germline J gene. The chain has TRBV2 and TRBJ2-2; the D is unclear. Trimming shortened V by 1 base and J by 7 bases, and 10 bases separated the two germline ends. The germline gives CDR1 SNHLY, CDR2 FYNNEI. This CDR3 is 14 amino acids long. The covered CDR3 bases are TGTGCCAGCAGTGAAGTTCCCTCCGTCGGGGAG. Encoded protein: CASSEVPSVGE. The CDR3, in full, reads CASSEVPSVGELFF.

As to this clone: The read ends 3 residues shy of where the CDR3 ends; the end is completed using the germline J gene. V usage is TRBV7-6 and J usage is TRBJ2-2; the match to TRBD1 covers 7 bases. CDR3 size: 16 residues. CDR1 is SGHVS and CDR2 is FNYEAQ in the germline V gene. V lost 5 bases to trimming and J lost 4 bases; unmatched junction nucleotides: 10. The CDR3 loop reads CASSPLDRSGTGELFF. The sequenced part of the CDR3 DNA is TGTGCCAGCAGCCCGTTGGACAGGTCGGGCACCGGGGAG.

Comments on this clone: The read ends 3 residues shy of where the CDR3 ends; the end is completed using the germline J gene. This sequence joins TRBV11-1 and TRBJ2-5; tentative D call: TRBD1 (6 bases). CDR1 and CDR2 from the germline V gene are SGHAT and FQDESV (reference sequence). V gave up 2 bases and J gave up 0 bases, with 7 bases separating them. This CDR3 is 14 amino acids long. The CDR3 DNA, read in part, is TGTGCCAGCAGCTTACAGGGGTACCAAGAGACC. Protein sequence: CASSLQGYQET. The full CDR3 reads CASSLQGYQETQYF.

Note on this clone: The read finishes 3 residues shy of the CDR3 end, and the germline J gene is used to complete it. The chain joins TRBV6-1 to TRBJ1-1; TRBD1 matches at 10 bases. CDR3 size: 15 residues. Germline V gene lookup returns CDR1 MNHNS and CDR2 SASEGT. V shed 1 base and J 4 bases; nucleotides not matched to a gene: 3. The CDR3 region is CASSEVGQGGTEAFF. The covered CDR3 bases are TGTGCCAGCAGTGAAGTCGGACAGGGGGGCACTGAA.

As regards this clone: The read ends 3 residues early relative to the CDR3; the germline J gene fills the gap. The chain has TRBV7-9 and TRBJ2-2, with 7 bases fitting TRBD1. CDR1 is SEHNR and CDR2 is FQNEAQ in the germline V gene (reference sequence). J lost 1 base, V lost 6 bases, and 5 bases had no gene match. The CDR3 has 15 residues. CDR3 in amino acids: CASRTPGGNTGELFF. Incomplete CDR3 DNA: TGTGCCAGCAGGACCCCAGGGGGGAACACCGGGGAG.

As regards this clone: The read ends 3 residues early relative to the CDR3; the germline J gene fills the gap. The V gene is TRBV5-6, the J gene TRBJ1-5; D gene unclear. From germline, CDR1 is SGHDT and CDR2 YYEEEE. The CDR3 spans 15 residues. Trimming removed 1 base at V and 5 bases at J, with 13 bases between. The DNA read from the CDR3 is TGTGCCAGCAGCTTGTGGGCAGATCGCGATCAGCCC. Protein sequence: CASSLWADRDQP. The full CDR3 protein is CASSLWADRDQPQHF.

With regard to this clone: The read ends 3 residues early relative to the CDR3; the germline J gene fills the gap. The chain employs TRBV5-1 and TRBJ2-1, with a possible D match to TRBD2 (6 bases). The V end lost 6 bases, the J end lost 3 bases, and 19 bases lay between the germline ends. CDR1 SGHRS and CDR2 YFSETQ come from the germline V gene. This CDR3 region has 16 residues. CDR3 DNA, as far as it was read: TGCGCCAGCACGGAGGGCCATACAGATTTCTACAATGAG. It translates to CASTEGHTDFYNE. From start to end, the CDR3 is CASTEGHTDFYNEQFF.

Turning to this clone: The CDR3 end lies 3 residues beyond the end of the read and is filled in from the germline J gene. The chain employs TRBV7-9 and TRBJ1-1; D remains ambiguous. There are 13 residues in the CDR3. The germline gives CDR1 SEHNR, CDR2 FQNEAQ (reference sequence). V was pared by 2 bases and J by 1 base, with 5 bases between. The covered CDR3 bases are TGTGCCAGCAGCTTACTAGAGAACACTGAA. Encoded protein: CASSLLENTE. Given in full, the CDR3 is CASSLLENTEAFF.

For this clone: The read falls 3 residues short of the CDR3 end, and the missing part is taken from the germline J gene. The chain joins TRBV7-9 to TRBJ1-2, with D tentatively TRBD1 (6 bases). Germline CDR1 is SEHNR and CDR2 is FQNEAQ (reference sequence). The CDR3 loop spans 13 amino acids. The V and J ends lost 4 bases and 3 bases respectively, with 9 bases between them. The covered CDR3 bases are TGTGCCAGCAGCTCGGGGACATACTATGGC. It is translated as CASSSGTYYG. The entire CDR3 is CASSSGTYYGYTF.

A remark on this clone: The sequenced fragment ends 3 residues before the CDR3 boundary, so the rest is inferred from the germline J gene. The V and J genes are TRBV5-1 and TRBJ2-1, with 9 nucleotides matching TRBD2. The V segment lost 1 base and the J segment 7 bases; nucleotides outside the gene matches: 6. CDR1 is SGHRS and CDR2 is YFSETQ in the germline V gene. The CDR3 has 15 residues. The CDR3 bases that were read are TGCGCCAGCAGCTTGTTGTCTAGCGGGGAAAATGAG. Residues: CASSLLSSGENE. The CDR3 as a whole reads CASSLLSSGENEQFF.